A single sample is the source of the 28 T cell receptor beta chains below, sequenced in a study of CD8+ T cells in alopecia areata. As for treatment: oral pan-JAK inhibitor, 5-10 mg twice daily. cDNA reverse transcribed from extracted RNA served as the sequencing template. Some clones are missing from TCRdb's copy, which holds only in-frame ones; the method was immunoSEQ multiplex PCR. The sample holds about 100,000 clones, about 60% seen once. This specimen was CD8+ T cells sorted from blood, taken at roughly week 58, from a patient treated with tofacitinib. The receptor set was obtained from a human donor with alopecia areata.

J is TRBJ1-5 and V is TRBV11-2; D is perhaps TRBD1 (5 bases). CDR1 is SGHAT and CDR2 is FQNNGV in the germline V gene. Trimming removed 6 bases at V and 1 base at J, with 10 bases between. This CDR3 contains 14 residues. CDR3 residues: CASSYGGSNQPQHF. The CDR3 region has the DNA TGTGCCAGCAGTTATGGGGGGAGCAATCAGCCCCAGCATTTT.

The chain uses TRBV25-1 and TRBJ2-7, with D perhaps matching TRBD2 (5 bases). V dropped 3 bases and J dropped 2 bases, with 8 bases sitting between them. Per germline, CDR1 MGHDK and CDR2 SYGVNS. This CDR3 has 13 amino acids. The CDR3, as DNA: TGTGCCAGCAGTGACGGGGTAGCCTACGAGCAGTACTTC. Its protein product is CASSDGVAYEQYF.

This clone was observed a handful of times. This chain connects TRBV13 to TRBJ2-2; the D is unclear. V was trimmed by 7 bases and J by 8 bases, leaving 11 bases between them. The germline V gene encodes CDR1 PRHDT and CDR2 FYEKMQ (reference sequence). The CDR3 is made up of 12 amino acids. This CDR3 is CASTLAAGELFF. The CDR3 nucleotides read TGTGCCAGCACCCTCGCCGCTGGGGAGCTGTTTTTT.

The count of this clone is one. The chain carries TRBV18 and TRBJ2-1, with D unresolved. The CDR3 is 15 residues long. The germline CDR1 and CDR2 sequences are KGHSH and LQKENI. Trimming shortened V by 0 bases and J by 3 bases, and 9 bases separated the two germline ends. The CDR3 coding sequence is TGTGCCAGCTCACCACCCGGGTCTGACTACAATGAGCAGTTCTTC. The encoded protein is CASSPPGSDYNEQFF.

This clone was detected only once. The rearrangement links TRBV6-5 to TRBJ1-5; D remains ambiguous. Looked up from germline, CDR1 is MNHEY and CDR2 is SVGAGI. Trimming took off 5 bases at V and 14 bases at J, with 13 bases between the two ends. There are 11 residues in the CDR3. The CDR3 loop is CASSAGRTEHF. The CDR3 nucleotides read TGTGCCAGCAGTGCCGGACGAACAGAGCATTTT.

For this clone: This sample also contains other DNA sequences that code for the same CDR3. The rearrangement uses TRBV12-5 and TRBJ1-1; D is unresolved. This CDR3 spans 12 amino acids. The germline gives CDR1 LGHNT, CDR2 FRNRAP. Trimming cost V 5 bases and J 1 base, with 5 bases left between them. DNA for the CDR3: TGTGCTAGTGGTCTGGAGAACACTGAAGCTTTCTTT. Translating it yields CASGLENTEAFF.

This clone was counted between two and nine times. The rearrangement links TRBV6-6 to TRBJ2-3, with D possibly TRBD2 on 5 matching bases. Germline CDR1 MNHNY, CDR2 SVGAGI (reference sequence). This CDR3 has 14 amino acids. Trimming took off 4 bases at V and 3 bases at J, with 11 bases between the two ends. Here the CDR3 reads CASSLASKTDTQYF. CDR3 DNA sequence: TGTGCCAGCAGTTTGGCTAGCAAGACAGATACGCAGTATTTT.

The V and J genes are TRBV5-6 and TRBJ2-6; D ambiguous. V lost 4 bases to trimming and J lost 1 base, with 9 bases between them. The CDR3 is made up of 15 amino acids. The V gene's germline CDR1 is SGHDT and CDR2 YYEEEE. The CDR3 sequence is CASSLLLSGANVLTF. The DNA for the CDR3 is TGTGCCAGCAGCCTGCTACTGTCTGGGGCCAACGTCCTGACTTTC.

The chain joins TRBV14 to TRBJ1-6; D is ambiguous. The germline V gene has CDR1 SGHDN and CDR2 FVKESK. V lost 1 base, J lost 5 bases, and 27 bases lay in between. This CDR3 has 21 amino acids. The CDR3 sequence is CASSQVLVLDVGDLDNSPLHF. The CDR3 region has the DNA TGTGCCAGCAGCCAAGTTCTAGTTCTCGATGTCGGGGATTTGGATAATTCACCCCTCCACTTT.

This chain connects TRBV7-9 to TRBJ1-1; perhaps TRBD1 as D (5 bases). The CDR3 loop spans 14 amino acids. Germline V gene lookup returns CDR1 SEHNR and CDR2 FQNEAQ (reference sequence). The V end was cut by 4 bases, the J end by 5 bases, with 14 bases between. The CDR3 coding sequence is TGTGCCAGCAGCTCCAACAGGCGCGGTACTGAAGCTTTCTTT. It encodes CASSSNRRGTEAFF. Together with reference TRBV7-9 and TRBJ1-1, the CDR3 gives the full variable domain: DTGVSQNPRHKITKRGQNVTFRCDPISEHNRLYWYRQTLGQGPEFLTYFQNEAQLEKSRLLSDRFSAERPKGSFSTLEIQRTEQGDSAMYLCASSSNRRGTEAFFGQGTRLTVV.

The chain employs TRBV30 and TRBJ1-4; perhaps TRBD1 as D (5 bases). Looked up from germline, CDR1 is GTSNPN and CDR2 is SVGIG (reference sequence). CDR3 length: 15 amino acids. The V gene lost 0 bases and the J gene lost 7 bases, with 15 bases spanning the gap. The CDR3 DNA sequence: TGTGCCTGGAGTGTTACGGAGGGGTGGAGTGAAAAACTGTTTTTT. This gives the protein CAWSVTEGWSEKLFF.

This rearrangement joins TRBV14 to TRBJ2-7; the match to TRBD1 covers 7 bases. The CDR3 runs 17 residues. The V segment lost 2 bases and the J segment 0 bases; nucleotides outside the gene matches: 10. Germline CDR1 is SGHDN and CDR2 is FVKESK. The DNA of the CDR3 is TGTGCCAGCAGCCAATCACTCTCTGGGACAGACTCCTACGAGCAGTACTTC. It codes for CASSQSLSGTDSYEQYF.

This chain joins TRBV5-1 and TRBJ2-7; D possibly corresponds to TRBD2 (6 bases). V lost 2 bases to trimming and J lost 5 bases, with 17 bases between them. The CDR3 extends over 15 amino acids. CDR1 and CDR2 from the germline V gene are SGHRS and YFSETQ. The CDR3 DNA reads TGCGCCAGCAGCTTATCGGGACTGATTTTAGACGAGCAGTACTTC. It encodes CASSLSGLILDEQYF.

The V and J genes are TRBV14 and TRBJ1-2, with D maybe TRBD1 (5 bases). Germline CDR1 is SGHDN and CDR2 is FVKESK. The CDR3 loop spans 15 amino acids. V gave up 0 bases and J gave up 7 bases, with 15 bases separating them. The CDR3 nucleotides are TGTGCCAGCAGCCAAGATAGGCAGGGCTGGATTGGCTACACCTTC. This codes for CASSQDRQGWIGYTF.

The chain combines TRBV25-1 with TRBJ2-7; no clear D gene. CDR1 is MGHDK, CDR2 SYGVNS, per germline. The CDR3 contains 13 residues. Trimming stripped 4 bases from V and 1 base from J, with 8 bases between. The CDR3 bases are TGTGCCAGCAGTGTTGCGGCGTCCTACGAGCAGTACTTC. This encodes CASSVAASYEQYF.

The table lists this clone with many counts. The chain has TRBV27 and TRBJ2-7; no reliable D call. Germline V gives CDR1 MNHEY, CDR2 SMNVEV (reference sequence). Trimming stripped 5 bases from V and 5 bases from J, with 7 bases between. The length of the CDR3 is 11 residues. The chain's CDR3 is CASSVRDEQYF. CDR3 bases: TGTGCCAGCAGTGTAAGGGACGAGCAGTACTTC.

CDR3 sequence (DNA): TGTGCCAGCTCCCTGGGGCAGGGTTGGCAAAGTGGCTACACCTTC. Its translation is CASSLGQGWQSGYTF. This chain uses TRBV25-1 with TRBJ1-2, with D maybe TRBD1 (5 bases). The germline V and J ends were trimmed by 8 bases and 7 bases, with 23 bases remaining between them. CDR3 length: 15 residues. Germline V gene sequence: CDR1 MGHDK, CDR2 SYGVNS.

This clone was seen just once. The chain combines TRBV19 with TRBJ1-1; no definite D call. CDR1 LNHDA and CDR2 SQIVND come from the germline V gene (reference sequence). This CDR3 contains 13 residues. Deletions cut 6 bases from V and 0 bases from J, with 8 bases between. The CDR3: CASRGKLNTEAFF. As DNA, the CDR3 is TGTGCCAGTAGAGGTAAATTGAACACTGAAGCTTTCTTT.

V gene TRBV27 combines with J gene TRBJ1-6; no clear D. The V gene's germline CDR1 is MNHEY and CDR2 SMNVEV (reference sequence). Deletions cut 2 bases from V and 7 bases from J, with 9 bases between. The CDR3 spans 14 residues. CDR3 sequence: CASSLGPHNSPLHF. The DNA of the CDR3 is TGTGCCAGCAGTTTAGGACCACACAATTCACCCCTCCACTTT.

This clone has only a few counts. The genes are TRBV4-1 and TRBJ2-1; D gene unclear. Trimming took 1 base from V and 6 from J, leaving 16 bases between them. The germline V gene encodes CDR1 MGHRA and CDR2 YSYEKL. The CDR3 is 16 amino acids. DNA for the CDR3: TGCGCCAGCAGCCAAGGCACGTTTGGGCAACTCAATGAGCAGTTCTTC. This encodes CASSQGTFGQLNEQFF.

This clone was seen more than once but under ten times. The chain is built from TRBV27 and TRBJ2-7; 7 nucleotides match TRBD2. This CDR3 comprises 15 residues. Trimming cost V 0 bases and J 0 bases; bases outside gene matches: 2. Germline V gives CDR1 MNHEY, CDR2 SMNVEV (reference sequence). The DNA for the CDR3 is TGTGCCAGCAGTTTATCTGGGGGGGGCTCCTACGAGCAGTACTTC. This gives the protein CASSLSGGGSYEQYF.

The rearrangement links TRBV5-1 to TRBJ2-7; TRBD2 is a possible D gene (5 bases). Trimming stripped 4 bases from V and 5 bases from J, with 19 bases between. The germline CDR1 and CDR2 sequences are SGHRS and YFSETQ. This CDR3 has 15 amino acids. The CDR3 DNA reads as TGCGCCAGCAGCCAAGCGGACTCCGGGTTTGACGAGCAGTACTTC. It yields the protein CASSQADSGFDEQYF.

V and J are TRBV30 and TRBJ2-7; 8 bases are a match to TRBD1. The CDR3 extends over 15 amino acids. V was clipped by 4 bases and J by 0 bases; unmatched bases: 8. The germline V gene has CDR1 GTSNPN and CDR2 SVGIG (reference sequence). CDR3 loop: CAWIRGQGPSYEQYF. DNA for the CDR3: TGTGCCTGGATCCGAGGACAGGGACCCTCCTACGAGCAGTACTTC.

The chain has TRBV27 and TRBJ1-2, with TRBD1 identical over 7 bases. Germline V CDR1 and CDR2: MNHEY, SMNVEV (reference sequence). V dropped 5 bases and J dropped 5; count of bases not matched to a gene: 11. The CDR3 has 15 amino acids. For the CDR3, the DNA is TGTGCCAGCAGTCCGCAGACAGGGTTTGGGTATGGCTACACCTTC. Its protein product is CASSPQTGFGYGYTF.

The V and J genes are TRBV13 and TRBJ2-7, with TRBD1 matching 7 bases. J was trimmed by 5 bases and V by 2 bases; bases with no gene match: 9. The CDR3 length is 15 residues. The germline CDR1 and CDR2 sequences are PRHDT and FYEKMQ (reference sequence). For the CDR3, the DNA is TGTGCCAGCAGCTTACGGACAGGTCGGCGGGACGAGCAGTACTTC. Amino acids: CASSLRTGRRDEQYF.

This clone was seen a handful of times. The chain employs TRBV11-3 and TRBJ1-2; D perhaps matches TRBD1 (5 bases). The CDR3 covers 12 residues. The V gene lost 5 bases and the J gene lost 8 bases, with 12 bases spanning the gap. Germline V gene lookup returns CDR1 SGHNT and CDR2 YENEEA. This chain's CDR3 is CASSVGALGYTF. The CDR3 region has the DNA TGTGCCAGCAGCGTTGGGGCTCTGGGCTACACCTTC.

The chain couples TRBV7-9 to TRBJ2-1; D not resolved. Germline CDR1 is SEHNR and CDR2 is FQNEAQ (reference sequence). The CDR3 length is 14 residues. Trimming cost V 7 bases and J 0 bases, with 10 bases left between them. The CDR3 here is CASTPENSYNEQFF. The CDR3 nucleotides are TGTGCCAGCACCCCAGAAAACTCCTACAATGAGCAGTTCTTC.

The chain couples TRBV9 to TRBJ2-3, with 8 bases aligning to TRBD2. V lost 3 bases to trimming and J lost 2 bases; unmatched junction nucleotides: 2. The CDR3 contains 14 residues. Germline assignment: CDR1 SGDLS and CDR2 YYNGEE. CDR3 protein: CASSAGGATDTQYF. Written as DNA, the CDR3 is TGTGCCAGCAGCGCCGGGGGGGCCACAGATACGCAGTATTTT.